This T cell receptor (beta chain) derives from a study of beta chain features in type 1 diabetes (dated by TCRdb to the late 2010s). With respect to the entire study: Mean age, gender distribution, total cell number and subset yield did not differ between patients and healthy donors. A total of 107,917,701 sorted cells were examined across all samples, and RNA yield correlated strongly with the number of cells per subset. In the study, recently diagnosed type 1 diabetes patients and matched healthy donors were compared on the TCRB repertoires of their sorted circulating CD4+ T cell subsets. Regulatory and stem cell-like memory subsets were isolated from only 8 patients and roughly 8 healthy donors, whereas naive and central memory subsets came from all 30 or so donors.

A single peripheral blood draw of around 100 mL on average was collected from each donor into heparinised tubes. A BD FACSAria II was used to sort naive, central memory, regulatory and stem cell-like memory CD4+ T cells with a panel that included CD45RO, CCR7, CD25, CD127, CD95 and CD27. Every sorted population had a purity above 95%. Right away, PBMCs were isolated by Lymphoprep density gradient centrifugation and were stained directly, with no culture step. So that batch effects would be minimized, each experiment stained and sorted samples in pairs, pairing one healthy donor with one patient. This clone was counted a few times. Its antigen remains unidentified. No base qualities exist here, and no much larger clone lies one base off it. The CDR3 numbers 14 residues from cysteine through phenylalanine. The retained sequence is limited to the CDR3, 42 bases, with the frame set at the first base. CDR1 and CDR2 are drawn from the germline V gene: SQVTM, ANQGSEA. V lost 4 bases and J lost 0 bases, and the count of bases not matched to a germline gene is 3.

General study outcomes and caveats: Only small numbers of individuals were included in the HLA sub-analyses, which left unresolved whether HLA type had any influence on TCRB rearrangement. In all four CD4+ subsets, TCRB CDR3 length was moderately but significantly shorter in type 1 diabetes patients. At VDJ recombination sites, type 1 diabetes patients had fewer insertions and more deleted nucleotides, which implies abnormalities in thymic rearrangement. PCR might favor shorter templates, but patient and control samples were amplified and corrected together, so any skew would affect both groups equally. Sequencing cDNA rather than genomic DNA could over-represent highly expressing activated cells, although activation and CD3 levels did not differ between groups. Naive, central memory and regulatory TCRB repertoires appeared to be more alike among patients than among healthy donors.

All of the isolated RNA was reverse transcribed with the High Capacity cDNA Reverse Transcription Kit, so expressed TCRB transcripts were sequenced. Deep immunoSEQ sequencing was performed on naive, central memory and regulatory T cell samples, with an average of about 4 million total reads per sample. Sorted cells were lysed in RLT buffer and RNA was extracted with DNase-treated RNeasy Micro or Mini kits, depending on cell number. To prevent cross-contamination, every cell subset was processed on its own, while patient and healthy donor samples were processed together. The immunoSEQ multiplex PCR was used to amplify TCRB sequences from cDNA, generating 87-bp fragments that spanned the CDR3 region. Sequencing of the amplicons was done on the Illumina HiSeq platform. In the source study's methods: Synthetic template baselines were used to correct PCR bias computationally, reads within Hamming distance 2 were collapsed together, and singletons that could not be merged were discarded. Reads were aligned against IMGT to assign V, D and J genes, CDR3 length and insertions or deletions at six rearrangement sites. Clonotype counts were normalized to sorted cell number within each subset before computing true diversity and Gini coefficients with the tcR R package. The overlap coefficient, calculated on TCRB nucleotide sequences, was used to measure repertoire sharing. As a proxy for the pre-selection repertoire, out-of-frame TCRB sequences from naive cells were analyzed. TCRdb provides this immuneACCESS table in a form limited to in-frame rearrangements. Some clones are lacking; in checked studies, under half of them reflect an unresolved V gene, and why the rest are absent is not known. D and trimming were read from the DNA, whereas the V and J calls and clone size are those reported in that table. The table for this sample lists around 500,000 clones; about an eighth of them were counted only once. Of the sample, 0.045% to 0.06% is held by the ten largest clones.

The receptor's source is a woman aged 18-29 years in good health. The chain uses TRBV29-1 and TRBJ2-1, and TRBD2 aligns with 7 junction nucleotides. The sample was naive CD4+ T cells from blood. The meaning of the sample's cell subset or site label: true naive CD4+ T cells. CDR3 protein: CSVGGGSSYNEQFF. The DNA sequence follows: TGCAGCGTTGGGGGCGGGAGCTCCTACAATGAGCAGTTCTTC.